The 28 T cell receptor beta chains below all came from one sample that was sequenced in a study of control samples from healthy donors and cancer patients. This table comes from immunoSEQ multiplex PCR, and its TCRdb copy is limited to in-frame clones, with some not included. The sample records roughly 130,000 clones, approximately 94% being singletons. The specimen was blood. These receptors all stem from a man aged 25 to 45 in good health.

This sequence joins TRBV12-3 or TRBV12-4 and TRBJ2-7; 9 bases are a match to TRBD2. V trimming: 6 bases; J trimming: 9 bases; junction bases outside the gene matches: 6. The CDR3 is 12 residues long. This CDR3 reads CASSQLAGGQYF. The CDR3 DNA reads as TGTGCCAGCAGCCAACTAGCGGGTGGGCAGTACTTC.

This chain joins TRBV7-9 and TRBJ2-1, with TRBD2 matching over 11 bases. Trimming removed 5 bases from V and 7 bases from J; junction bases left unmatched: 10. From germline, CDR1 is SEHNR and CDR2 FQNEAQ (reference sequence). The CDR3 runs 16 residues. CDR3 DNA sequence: TGTGCCAGCAGCCCCCGACTAGCGGGGTCATCAAATGAGCAGTTCTTC. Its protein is CASSPRLAGSSNEQFF.

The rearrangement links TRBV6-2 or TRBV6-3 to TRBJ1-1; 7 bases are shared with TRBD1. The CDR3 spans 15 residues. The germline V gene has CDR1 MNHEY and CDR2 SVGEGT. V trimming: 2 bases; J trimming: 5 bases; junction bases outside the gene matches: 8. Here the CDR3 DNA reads TGTGCCAGCAGTTACAGTGCGAGGGGGCAGACTGAAGCTTTCTTT. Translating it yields CASSYSARGQTEAFF.

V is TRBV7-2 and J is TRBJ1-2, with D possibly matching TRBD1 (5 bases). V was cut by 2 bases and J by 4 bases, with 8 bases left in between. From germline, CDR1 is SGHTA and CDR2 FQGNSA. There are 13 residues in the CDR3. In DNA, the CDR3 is TGTGCCAGCAGCTTATCCGGGGCCTATGGCTACACCTTC. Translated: CASSLSGAYGYTF.

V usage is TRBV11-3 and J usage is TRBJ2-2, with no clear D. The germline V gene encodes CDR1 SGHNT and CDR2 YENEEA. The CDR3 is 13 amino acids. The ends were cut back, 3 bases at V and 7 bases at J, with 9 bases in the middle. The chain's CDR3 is CASSFSRRGELFF. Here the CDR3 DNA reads TGTGCCAGCAGCTTTTCTCGCCGCGGGGAGCTGTTTTTT.

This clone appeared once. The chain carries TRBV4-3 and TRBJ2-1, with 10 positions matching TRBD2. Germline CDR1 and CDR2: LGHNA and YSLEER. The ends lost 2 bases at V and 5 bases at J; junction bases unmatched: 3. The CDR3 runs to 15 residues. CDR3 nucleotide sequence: TGCGCCAGCAGCCAATGGGGACTAGCGAACAATGAGCAGTTCTTC. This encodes CASSQWGLANNEQFF.

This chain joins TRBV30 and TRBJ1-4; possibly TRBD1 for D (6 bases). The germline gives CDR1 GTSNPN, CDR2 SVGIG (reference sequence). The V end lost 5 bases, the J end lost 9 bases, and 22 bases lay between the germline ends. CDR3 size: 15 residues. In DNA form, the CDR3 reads TGTGCCTGGGGCGATAACAACGGACAGCGTAAAAAACTGTTTTTT. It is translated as CAWGDNNGQRKKLFF.

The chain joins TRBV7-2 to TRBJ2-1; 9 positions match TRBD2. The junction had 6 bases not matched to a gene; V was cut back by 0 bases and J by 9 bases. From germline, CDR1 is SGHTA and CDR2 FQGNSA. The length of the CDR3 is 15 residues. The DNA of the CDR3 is TGTGCCAGCAGCTTAGCTATTGCGGGGGGGCGTGAGCAGTTCTTC. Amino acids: CASSLAIAGGREQFF.

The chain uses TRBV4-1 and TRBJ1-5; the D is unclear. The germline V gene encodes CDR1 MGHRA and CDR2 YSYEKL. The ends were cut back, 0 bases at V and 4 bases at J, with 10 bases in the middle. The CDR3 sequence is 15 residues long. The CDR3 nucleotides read TGCGCCAGCAGCCAAGAGGGTCCCGGAAATCAGCCCCAGCATTTT. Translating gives CASSQEGPGNQPQHF.

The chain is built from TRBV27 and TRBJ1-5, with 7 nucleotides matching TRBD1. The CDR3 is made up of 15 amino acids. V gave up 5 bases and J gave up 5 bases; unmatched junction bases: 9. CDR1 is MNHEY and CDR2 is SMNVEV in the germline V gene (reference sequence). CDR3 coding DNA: TGTGCCAGCAGTCCGTTCGGGACAGAAGATCAGCCCCAGCATTTT. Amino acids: CASSPFGTEDQPQHF.

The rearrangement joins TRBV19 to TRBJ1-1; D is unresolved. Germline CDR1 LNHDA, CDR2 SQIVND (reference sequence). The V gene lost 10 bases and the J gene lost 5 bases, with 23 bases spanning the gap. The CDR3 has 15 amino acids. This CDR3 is CATKVVALGNTEAFF. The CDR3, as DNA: TGTGCCACCAAAGTAGTAGCCCTCGGAAATACTGAAGCTTTCTTT. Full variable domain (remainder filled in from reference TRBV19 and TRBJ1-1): DGGITQSPKYLFRKEGQNVTLSCEQNLNHDAMYWYRQDPGQGLRLIYYSQIVNDFQKGDIAEGYSVSREKKESFPLTVTSAQKNPTAFYLCATKVVALGNTEAFFGQGTRLTVV.

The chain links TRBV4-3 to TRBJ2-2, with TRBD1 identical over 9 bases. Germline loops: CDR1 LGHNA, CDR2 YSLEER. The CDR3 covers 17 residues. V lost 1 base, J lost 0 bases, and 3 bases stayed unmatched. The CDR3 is CASSQGRQGANTGELFF. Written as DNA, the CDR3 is TGCGCCAGCAGCCAAGGTAGACAGGGGGCGAACACCGGGGAGCTGTTTTTT.

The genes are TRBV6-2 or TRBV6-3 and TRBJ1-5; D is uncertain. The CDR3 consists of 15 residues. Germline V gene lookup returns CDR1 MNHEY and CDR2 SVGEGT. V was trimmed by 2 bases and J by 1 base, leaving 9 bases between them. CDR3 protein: CASSYGVTSNQPQHF. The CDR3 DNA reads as TGTGCCAGCAGTTACGGGGTAACAAGCAATCAGCCCCAGCATTTT.

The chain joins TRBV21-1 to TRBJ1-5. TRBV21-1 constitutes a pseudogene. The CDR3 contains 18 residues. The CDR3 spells CASSNSPLLKRPNQPQHF. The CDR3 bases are TGTGCCAGCAGCAATTCCCCCCTTTTGAAGCGCCCTAATCAGCCCCAGCATTTT.

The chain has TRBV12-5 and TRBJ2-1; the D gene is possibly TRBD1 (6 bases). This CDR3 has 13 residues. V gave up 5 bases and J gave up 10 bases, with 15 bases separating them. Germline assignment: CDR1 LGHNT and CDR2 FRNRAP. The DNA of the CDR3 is TGTGCTAGTGGTCTCTTCGAGGGGGACGAGCAGTTCTTC. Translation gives CASGLFEGDEQFF.

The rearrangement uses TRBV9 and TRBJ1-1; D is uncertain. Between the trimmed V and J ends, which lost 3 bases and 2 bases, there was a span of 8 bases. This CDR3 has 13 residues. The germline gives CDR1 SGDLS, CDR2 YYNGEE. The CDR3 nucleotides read TGTGCCAGCAGCGGAGACCAAAACACTGAAGCTTTCTTT. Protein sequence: CASSGDQNTEAFF. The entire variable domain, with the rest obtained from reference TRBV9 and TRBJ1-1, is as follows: DSGVTQTPKHLITATGQRVTLRCSPRSGDLSVYWYQQSLDQGLQFLIQYYNGEERAKGNILERFSAQQFPDLHSELNLSSLELGDSALYFCASSGDQNTEAFFGQGTRLTVV.

DNA for the CDR3: TGTGCCAGCAGCTTGGGGACCTCCTACGAGCAGTACTTC. Translation gives CASSLGTSYEQYF. The rearrangement links TRBV11-2 to TRBJ2-7, with D possibly called TRBD1 or TRBD2 (5 bases each). Germline loops: CDR1 SGHAT, CDR2 FQNNGV. V was clipped by 3 bases and J by 0 bases, with 6 bases between them. The CDR3 totals 13 residues.

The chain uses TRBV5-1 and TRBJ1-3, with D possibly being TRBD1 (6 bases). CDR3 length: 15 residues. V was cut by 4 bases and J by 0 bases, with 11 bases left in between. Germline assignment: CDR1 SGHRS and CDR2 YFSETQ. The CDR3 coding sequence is TGCGCCAGCAGCCACGGGGACAACTCTGGAAACACCATATATTTT. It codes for CASSHGDNSGNTIYF.

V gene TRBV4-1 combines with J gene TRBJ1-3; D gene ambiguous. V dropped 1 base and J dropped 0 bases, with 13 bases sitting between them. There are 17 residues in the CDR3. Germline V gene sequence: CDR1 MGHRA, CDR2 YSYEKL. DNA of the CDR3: TGCGCCAGCAGCCAAGTCTCCGCGGGGTACTCTGGAAACACCATATATTTT. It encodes CASSQVSAGYSGNTIYF.

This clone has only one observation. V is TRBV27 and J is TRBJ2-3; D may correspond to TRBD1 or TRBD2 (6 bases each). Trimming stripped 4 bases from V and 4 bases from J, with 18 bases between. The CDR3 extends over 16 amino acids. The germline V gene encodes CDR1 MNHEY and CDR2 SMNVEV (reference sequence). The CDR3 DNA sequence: TGTGCCAGCAGTTCCGCCGGGGACATAGCGGCAGATACGCAGTATTTT. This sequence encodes CASSSAGDIAADTQYF.

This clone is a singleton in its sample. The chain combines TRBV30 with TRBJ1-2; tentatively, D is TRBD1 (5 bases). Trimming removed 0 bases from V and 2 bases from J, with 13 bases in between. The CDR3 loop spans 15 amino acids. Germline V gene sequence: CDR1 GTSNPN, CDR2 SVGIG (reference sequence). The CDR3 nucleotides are TGTGCCTGGAGTGTACTAGCAGGGACCAACTATGGCTACACCTTC. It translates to CAWSVLAGTNYGYTF.

As DNA, the CDR3 is TGTGCCAGCAGCTCCCTCGTGGGAGGCTTGAACACTGAAGCTTTCTTT. Encoded protein: CASSSLVGGLNTEAFF. The chain links TRBV7-8 to TRBJ1-1; D is uncertain. V lost 4 bases, J lost 0 bases, and 15 bases lay in between. The CDR3 runs 16 residues. Per the germline V gene, CDR1 is SGHVS and CDR2 is FQNEAQ.

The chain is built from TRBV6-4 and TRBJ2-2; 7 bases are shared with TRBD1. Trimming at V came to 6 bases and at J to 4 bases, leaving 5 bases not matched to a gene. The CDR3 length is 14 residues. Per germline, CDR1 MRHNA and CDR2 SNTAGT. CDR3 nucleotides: TGTGCCAGCAGCCGGGACAGTACCACCGGGGAGCTGTTTTTT. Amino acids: CASSRDSTTGELFF.

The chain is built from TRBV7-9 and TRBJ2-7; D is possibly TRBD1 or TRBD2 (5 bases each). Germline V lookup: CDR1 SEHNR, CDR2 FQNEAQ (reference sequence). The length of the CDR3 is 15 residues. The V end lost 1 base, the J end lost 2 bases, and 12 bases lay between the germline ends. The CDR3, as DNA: TGTGCCAGCAGCTTAGAGGGACCGGCGGCCTACGAGCAGTACTTC. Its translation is CASSLEGPAAYEQYF.

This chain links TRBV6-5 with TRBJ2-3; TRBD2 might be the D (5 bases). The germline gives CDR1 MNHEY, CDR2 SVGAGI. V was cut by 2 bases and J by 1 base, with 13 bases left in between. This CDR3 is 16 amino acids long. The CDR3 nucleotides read TGTGCCAGCAGTTACCGAGGGCTACAAGGCACAGATACGCAGTATTTT. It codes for CASSYRGLQGTDTQYF.

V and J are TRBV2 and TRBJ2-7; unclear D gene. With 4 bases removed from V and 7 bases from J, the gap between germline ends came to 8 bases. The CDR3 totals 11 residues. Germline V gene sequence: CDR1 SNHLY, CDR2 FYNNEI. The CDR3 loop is CASSGNEEQYF. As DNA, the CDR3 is TGTGCCAGCAGTGGAAACGAAGAGCAGTACTTC.

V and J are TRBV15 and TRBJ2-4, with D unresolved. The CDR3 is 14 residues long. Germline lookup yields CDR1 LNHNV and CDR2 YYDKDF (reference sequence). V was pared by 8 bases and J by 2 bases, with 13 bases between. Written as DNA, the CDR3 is TGTGCCACCGTCGTTAGGCAGACCAAAAACATTCAGTACTTC. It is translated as CATVVRQTKNIQYF.

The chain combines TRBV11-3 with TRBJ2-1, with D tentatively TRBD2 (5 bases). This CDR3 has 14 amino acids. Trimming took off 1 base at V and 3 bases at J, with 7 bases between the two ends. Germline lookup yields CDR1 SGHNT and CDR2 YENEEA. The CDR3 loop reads CASSLGGVYNEQFF. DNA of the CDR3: TGTGCCAGCAGCTTAGGGGGAGTCTACAATGAGCAGTTCTTC.